The T cell receptor beta chain described here comes from a study of response to subunit inactivated influenza vaccine. General observations from the study: Authors suggested few new T cells are recruited by each seasonal influenza vaccination.

The germline CDR1 and CDR2 sequences are SQVTM and ANQGSEA. V dropped 3 bases and J dropped 0 bases, with 12 bases sitting between them. The CDR3 is 15 residues long. TCRdb analysed the RT-PCR reads with MiXCR anew, one entry per CDR3 protein. The repertoire includes approximately 530,000 distinct CDR3 sequences, roughly 7.9% of them detected once, and around 13% sits in the top ten. In the case of this clonotype: Its antigen is still unknown.

Sequenced material: PBMCs from blood, taken 23 to 25 months after vaccination. The origin of this receptor is a man aged 45 to 70 who received an inactivated influenza vaccine. The chain recombines TRBV29-1 with TRBJ2-1, with D perhaps being TRBD1 or TRBD2 (5 bases each). The CDR3 here is CSVEGTVSSYNEQFF. The CDR3 DNA sequence: TGCAGCGTTGAGGGGACGGTGAGCTCCTACAATGAGCAGTTCTTC.